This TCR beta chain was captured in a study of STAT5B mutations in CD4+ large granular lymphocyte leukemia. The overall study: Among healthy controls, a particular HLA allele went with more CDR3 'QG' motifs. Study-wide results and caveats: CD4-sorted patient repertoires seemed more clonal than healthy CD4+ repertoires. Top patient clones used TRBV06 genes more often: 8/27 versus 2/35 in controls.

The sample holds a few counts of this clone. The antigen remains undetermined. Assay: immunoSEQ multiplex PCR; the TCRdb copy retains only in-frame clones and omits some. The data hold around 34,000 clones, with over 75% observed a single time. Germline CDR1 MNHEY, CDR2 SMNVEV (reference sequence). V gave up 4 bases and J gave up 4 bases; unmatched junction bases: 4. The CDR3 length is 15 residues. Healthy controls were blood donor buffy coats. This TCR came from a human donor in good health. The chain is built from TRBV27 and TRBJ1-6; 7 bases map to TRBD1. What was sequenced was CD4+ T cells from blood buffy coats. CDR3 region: CASSSTGQYNSPLHF. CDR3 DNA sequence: TGTGCCAGCAGTTCGACGGGACAGTATAATTCACCCCTCCACTTT.